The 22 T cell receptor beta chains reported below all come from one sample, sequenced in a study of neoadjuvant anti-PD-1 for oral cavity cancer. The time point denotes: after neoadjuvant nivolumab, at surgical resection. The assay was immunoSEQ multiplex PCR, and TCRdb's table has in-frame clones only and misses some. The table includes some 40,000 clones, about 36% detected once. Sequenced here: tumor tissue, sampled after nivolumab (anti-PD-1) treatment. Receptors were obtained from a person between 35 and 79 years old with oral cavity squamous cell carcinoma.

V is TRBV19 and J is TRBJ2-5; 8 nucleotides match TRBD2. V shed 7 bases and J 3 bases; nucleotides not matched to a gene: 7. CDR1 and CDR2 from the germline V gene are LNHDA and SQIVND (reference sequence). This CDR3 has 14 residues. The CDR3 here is CASTAGGVKETQYF. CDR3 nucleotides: TGTGCCAGTACGGCGGGGGGCGTTAAAGAGACCCAGTACTTC.

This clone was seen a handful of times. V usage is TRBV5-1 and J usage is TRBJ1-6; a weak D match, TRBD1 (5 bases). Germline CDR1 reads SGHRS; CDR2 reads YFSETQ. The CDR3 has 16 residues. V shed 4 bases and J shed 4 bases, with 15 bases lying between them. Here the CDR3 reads CASSGRQGDYNSPLHF. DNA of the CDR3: TGCGCCAGCAGCGGAAGACAAGGGGATTATAATTCACCCCTCCACTTT.

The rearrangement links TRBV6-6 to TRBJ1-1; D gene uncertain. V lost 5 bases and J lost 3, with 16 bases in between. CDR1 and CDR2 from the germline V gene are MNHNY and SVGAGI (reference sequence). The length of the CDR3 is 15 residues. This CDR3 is CASSPRAWGDTEAFF. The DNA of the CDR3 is TGTGCCAGCAGTCCCCGGGCCTGGGGTGACACTGAAGCTTTCTTT.

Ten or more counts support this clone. DNA of the CDR3: TGTGCCAGCAGCAAAGATGGGGGACAGGGCGCCTACGAGCAGTACTTC. Amino acids: CASSKDGGQGAYEQYF. The chain joins TRBV21-1 to TRBJ2-7; the D call of TRBD1 is as the table states it, not checked on the DNA. TRBV21-1 is an annotated pseudogene. CDR3 length: 16 residues.

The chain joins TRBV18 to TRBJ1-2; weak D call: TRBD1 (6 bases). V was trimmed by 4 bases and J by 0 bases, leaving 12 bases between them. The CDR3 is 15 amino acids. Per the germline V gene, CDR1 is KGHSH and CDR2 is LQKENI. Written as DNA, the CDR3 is TGTGCCAGCTCACGTCCAACAGGGACTAACTATGGCTACACCTTC. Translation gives CASSRPTGTNYGYTF.

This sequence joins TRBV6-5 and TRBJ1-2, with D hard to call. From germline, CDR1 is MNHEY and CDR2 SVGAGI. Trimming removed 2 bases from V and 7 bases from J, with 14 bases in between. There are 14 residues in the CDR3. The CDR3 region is CASSYATQVSGYTF. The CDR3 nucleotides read TGTGCCAGCAGTTACGCCACCCAGGTTTCTGGCTACACCTTC.

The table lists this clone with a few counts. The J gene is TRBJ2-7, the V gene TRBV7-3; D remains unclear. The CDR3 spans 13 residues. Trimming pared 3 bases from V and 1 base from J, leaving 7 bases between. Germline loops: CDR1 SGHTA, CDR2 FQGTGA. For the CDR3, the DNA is TGTGCCAGCAGCTTCGGGCCTTCCTACGAGCAGTACTTC. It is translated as CASSFGPSYEQYF.

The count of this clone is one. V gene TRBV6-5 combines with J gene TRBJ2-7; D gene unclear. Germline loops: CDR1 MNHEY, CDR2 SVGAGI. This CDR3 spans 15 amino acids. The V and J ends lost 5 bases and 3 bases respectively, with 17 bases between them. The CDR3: CASSILPDPLYEQYF. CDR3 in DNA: TGTGCCAGCAGTATACTACCGGACCCTCTCTACGAGCAGTACTTC.

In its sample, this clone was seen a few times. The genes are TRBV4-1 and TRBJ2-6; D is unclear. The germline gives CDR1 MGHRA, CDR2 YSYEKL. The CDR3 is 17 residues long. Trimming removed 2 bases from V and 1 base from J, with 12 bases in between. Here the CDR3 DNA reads TGCGCCAGCAGCCAAACCCGGGCTCCTTCTGGGGCCAACGTCCTGACTTTC. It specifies CASSQTRAPSGANVLTF.

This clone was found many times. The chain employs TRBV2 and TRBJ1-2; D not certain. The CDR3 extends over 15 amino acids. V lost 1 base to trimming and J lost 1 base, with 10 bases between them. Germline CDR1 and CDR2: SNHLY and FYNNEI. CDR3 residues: CASSEGRSNNYGYTF. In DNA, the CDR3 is TGTGCCAGCAGTGAAGGCCGTTCGAATAACTATGGCTACACCTTC.

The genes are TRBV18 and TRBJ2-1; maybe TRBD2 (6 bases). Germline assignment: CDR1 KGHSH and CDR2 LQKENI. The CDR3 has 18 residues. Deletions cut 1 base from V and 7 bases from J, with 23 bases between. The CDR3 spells CASSPLGQRERGKNEQFF. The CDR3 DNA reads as TGTGCCAGCTCACCACTGGGCCAACGGGAGAGGGGTAAAAATGAGCAGTTCTTC. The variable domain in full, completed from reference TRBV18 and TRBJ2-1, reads NAGVMQNPRHLVRRRGQEARLRCSPMKGHSHVYWYRQLPEEGLKFMVYLQKENIIDESGMPKERFSAEFPKEGPSILRIQQVVRGDSAAYFCASSPLGQRERGKNEQFFGPGTRLTVL.

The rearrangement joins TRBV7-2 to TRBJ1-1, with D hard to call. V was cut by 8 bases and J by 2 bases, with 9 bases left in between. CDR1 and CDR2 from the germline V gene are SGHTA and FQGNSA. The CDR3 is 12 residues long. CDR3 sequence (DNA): TGTGCCAGCGGGCAGGCAAACACTGAAGCTTTCTTT. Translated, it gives CASGQANTEAFF.

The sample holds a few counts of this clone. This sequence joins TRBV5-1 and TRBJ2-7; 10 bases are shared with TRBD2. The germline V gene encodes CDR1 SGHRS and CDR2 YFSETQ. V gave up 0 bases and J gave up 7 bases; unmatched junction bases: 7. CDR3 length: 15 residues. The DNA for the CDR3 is TGCGCCAGCAGCTTGGGTACTAGCGGGGCGGGGGAGCAGTACTTC. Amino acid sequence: CASSLGTSGAGEQYF.

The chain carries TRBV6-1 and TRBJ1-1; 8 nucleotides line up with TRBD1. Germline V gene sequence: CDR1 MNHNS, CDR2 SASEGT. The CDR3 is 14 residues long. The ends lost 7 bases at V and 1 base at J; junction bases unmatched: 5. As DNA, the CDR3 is TGTGCCAGCAAAACCGGACAGGGGAACACTGAAGCTTTCTTT. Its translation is CASKTGQGNTEAFF.

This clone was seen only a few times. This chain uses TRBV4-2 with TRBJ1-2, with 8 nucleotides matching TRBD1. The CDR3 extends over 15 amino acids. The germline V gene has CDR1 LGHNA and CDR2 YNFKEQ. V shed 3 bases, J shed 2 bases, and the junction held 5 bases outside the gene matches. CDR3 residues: CASSHGQGENYGYTF. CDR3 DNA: TGTGCCAGCAGCCATGGACAGGGAGAGAACTATGGCTACACCTTC.

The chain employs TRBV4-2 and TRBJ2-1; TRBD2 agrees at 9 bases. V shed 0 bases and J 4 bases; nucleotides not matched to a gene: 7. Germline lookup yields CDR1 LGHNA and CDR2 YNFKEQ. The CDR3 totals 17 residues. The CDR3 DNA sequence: TGTGCCAGCAGCCAAGAAGGCGGGAGGGCATCTTACAATGAGCAGTTCTTC. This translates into CASSQEGGRASYNEQFF.

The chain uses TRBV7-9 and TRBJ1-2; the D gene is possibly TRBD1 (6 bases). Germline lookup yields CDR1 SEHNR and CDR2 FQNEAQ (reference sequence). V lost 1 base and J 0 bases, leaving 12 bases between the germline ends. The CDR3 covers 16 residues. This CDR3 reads CASSLGQGSSNYGYTF. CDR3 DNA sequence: TGTGCCAGCAGCTTAGGCCAGGGGAGCTCTAACTATGGCTACACCTTC.

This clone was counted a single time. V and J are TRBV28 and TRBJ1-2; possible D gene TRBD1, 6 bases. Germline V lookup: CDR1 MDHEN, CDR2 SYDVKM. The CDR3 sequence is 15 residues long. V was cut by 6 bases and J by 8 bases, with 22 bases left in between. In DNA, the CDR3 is TGTGCCAGCAGCCCGGGGGGCCGGGGTACGGGAGGCTACACCTTC. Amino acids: CASSPGGRGTGGYTF.

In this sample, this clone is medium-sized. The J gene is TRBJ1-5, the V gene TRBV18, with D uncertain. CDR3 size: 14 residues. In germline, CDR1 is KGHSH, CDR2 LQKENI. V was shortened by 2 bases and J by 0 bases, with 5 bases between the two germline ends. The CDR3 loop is CASSPDTSNQPQHF. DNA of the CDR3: TGTGCCAGCTCACCAGACACTAGCAATCAGCCCCAGCATTTT.

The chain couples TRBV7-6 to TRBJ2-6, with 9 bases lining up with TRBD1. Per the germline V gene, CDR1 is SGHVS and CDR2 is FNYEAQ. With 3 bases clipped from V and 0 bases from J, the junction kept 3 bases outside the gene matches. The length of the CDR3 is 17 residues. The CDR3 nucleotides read TGTGCCAGCAGCTTGGGGACAGGGAGCTCTGGGGCCAACGTCCTGACTTTC. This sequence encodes CASSLGTGSSGANVLTF.

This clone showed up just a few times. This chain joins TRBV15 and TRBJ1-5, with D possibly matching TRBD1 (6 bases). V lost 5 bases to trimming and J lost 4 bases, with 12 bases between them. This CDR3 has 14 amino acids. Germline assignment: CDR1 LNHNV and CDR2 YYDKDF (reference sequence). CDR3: CATSPGHTNQPQHF. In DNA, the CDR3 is TGTGCCACCAGCCCGGGACACACTAATCAGCCCCAGCATTTT.

CDR3 amino acids: CASRRLAGGPYNEQFF. The CDR3 DNA sequence: TGTGCCAGCAGGCGACTAGCGGGAGGGCCCTACAATGAGCAGTTCTTC. The chain links TRBV11-2 to TRBJ2-1; 14 bases match TRBD2. The V and J ends lost 6 bases and 2 bases, in that order; junction bases with no gene match: 3. This CDR3 spans 16 amino acids. CDR1 SGHAT and CDR2 FQNNGV come from the germline V gene.